A single sample gave rise to the 5 T cell receptor beta chains below, sequenced in a study of blood T cell repertoires in COVID-19 (TCRdb year 2020). The library relied on the immunoSEQ multiplex PCR assay. Entries here come from immuneACCESS through TCRdb and include only in-frame sequences with V and J called. Some clones fail to appear in such tables; in the studies checked, an unresolved V gene covers under half of the shortfall, and the cause of the remainder is unknown. The sample table contains 65,000 to 75,000 clones; only one count was recorded for 83% of them. The ten largest account for 40% to 45% of the sample. The sample consisted of peripheral blood. Every receptor here comes from a man older than 75 with acute or convalescent COVID-19.

This chain links TRBV19 with TRBJ2-7; weak D call: TRBD1 (6 bases). The germline V gene has CDR1 LNHDA and CDR2 SQIVND (reference sequence). The V end was cut by 4 bases, the J end by 3 bases, with 16 bases between. The CDR3 consists of 15 residues. Written as DNA, the CDR3 is TGTGCCAGTAGTAAGGTGAGGACAGAGGACTACGAGCAGTACTTC. Its translation is CASSKVRTEDYEQYF.

The chain employs TRBV6-4 and TRBJ1-5; D is unclear. The CDR3 length is 14 residues. Trimming took off 4 bases at V and 4 bases at J, with 11 bases between the two ends. CDR1 is MRHNA and CDR2 is SNTAGT in the germline V gene. The CDR3 region is CASSGEAANQPQHF. The CDR3 DNA reads as TGTGCCAGCAGTGGGGAGGCAGCTAATCAGCCCCAGCATTTT.

The chain joins TRBV7-2 to TRBJ1-1; a weak D match, TRBD1 (5 bases). The germline V and J ends were trimmed by 4 bases and 3 bases, with 12 bases remaining between them. The germline V gene encodes CDR1 SGHTA and CDR2 FQGNSA. There are 14 residues in the CDR3. Here the CDR3 DNA reads TGTGCCAGCAGCTCCCAGGGCAGGCACACTGAAGCTTTCTTT. Amino acids: CASSSQGRHTEAFF.

CDR3 nucleotides: TGTGCCAGCAACCCAACAGGGGATATGAACACTGAAGCTTTCTTT. As protein: CASNPTGDMNTEAFF. The chain is built from TRBV2 and TRBJ1-1; 7 bases align to TRBD1. The germline V gene encodes CDR1 SNHLY and CDR2 FYNNEI. The CDR3 totals 15 residues. V shed 7 bases, J shed 0 bases, and the junction held 8 bases outside the gene matches.

The gene calls are TRBV28 and TRBJ1-5; weak D call: TRBD1 (5 bases). Trimming pared 2 bases from V and 5 bases from J, leaving 16 bases between. Germline V CDR1 and CDR2: MDHEN, SYDVKM. There are 16 residues in the CDR3. The CDR3 loop reads CASSLGVRVKHQPQHF. In nucleotides, the CDR3 is TGTGCCAGCAGTTTAGGGGTCAGGGTTAAACATCAGCCCCAGCATTTT.